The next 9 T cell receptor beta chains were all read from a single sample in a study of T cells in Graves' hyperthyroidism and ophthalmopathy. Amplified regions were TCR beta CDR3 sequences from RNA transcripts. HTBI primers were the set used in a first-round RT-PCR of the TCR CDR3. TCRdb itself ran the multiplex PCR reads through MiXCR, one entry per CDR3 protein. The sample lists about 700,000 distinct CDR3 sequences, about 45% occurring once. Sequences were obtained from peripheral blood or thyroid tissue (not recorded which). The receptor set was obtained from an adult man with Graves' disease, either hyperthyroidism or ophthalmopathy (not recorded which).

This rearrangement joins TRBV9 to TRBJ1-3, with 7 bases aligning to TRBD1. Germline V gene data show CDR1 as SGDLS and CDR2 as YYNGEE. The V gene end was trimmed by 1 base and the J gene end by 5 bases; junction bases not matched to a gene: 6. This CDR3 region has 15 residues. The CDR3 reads CASSVRTGTRNTIYF. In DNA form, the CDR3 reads TGTGCCAGCAGCGTACGGACAGGAACAAGAAACACCATATATTTT. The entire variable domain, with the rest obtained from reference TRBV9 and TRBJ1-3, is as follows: DSGVTQTPKHLITATGQRVTLRCSPRSGDLSVYWYQQSLDQGLQFLIQYYNGEERAKGNILERFSAQQFPDLHSELNLSSLELGDSALYFCASSVRTGTRNTIYFGEGSWLTVV.

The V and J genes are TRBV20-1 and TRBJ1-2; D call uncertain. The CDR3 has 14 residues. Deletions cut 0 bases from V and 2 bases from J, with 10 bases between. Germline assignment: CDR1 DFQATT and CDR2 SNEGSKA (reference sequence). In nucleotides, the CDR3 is TGCAGTGCTAGAGAACCGCGGGAAAACTATGGCTACACCTTC. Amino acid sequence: CSAREPRENYGYTF.

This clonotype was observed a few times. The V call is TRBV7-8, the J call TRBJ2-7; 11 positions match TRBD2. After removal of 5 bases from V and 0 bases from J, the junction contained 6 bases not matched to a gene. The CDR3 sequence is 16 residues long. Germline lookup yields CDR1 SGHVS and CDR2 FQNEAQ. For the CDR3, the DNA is TGTGCCAGCAGCCCCGAGCTAGCGGGGGGCTCCTACGAGCAGTACTTC. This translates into CASSPELAGGSYEQYF.

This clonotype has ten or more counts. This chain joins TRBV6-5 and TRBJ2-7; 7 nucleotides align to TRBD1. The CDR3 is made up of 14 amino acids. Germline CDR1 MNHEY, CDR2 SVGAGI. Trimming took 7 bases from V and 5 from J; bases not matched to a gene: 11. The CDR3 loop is CASKFQQGRDEQYF. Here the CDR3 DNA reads TGTGCCAGCAAATTCCAACAGGGGCGAGACGAGCAGTACTTC.

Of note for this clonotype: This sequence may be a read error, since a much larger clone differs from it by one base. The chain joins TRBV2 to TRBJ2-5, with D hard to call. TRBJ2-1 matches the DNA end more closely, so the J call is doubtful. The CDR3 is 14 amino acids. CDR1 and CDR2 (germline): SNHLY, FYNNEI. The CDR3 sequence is CASSETRNQETQFF. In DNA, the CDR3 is TGTGCCAGCAGTGAAACGCGTAACCAAGAGACCCAGTTCTTC.

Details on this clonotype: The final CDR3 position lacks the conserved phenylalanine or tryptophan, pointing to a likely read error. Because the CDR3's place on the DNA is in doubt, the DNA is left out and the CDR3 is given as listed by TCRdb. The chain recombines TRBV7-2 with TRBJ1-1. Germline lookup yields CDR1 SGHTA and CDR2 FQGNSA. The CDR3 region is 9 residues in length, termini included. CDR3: CASSLPKGL.

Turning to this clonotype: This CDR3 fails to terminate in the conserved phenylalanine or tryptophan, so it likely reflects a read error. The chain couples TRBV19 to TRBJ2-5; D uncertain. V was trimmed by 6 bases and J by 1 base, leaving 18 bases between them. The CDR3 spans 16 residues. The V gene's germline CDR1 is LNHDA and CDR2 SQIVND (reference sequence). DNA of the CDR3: TGTGCCAGTAGGCGCTGGGGTTCGACTTTCCAAGAGACCCAGTACCTC. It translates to CASRRWGSTFQETQYL.

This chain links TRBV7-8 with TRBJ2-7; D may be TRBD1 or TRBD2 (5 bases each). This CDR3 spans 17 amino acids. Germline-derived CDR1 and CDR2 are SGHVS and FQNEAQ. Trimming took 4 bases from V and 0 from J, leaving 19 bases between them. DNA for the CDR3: TGTGCCAGCAGCTCATCGGGGCAAGGTTCTTTCTCCTACGAGCAGTACTTC. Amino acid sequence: CASSSSGQGSFSYEQYF.

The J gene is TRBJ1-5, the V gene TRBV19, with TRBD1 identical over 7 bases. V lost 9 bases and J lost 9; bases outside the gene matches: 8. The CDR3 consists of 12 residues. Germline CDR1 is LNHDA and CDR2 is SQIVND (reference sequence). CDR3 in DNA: TGTGCCAGCGACAGGGTCGGTGGGCCCCAGCATTTT. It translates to CASDRVGGPQHF.